This entry features one TCR beta chain sequence. The antigen is undetermined. Data came from immunoSEQ multiplex PCR; TCRdb stores just in-frame clones and leaves some out. The sample includes 110,000 to 150,000 clones, approximately 90% of them seen just once. This entry is derived from a study of cytomegalovirus exposure and HLA in healthy donors. Study observations and caveats: In vitro assays verified that three CMV-associated chains recognized CMV antigens specifically. A later analysis found first-cohort TCR clusters tended to co-occur in the 110 or so validation repertoires. The listing of 150 or so TCR beta chains classed them as cytomegalovirus-associated. A classifier reportedly called cytomegalovirus status with high sensitivity and specificity.

Sequencing was performed on PBMCs. The sequence was obtained from a man aged 18 to 30 in good health and CMV-seronegative.

The CDR3 here is CAWSPSGRGEYNQPQHF. CDR3 coding DNA: TGTGCCTGGAGCCCATCGGGCAGGGGGGAATACAATCAGCCCCAGCATTTT. The J gene is TRBJ1-5, the V gene TRBV30; TRBD1 agrees at 7 bases. J lost 3 bases, V lost 3 bases, and 14 bases had no gene match. This CDR3 region has 17 residues. The germline CDR1 and CDR2 sequences are GTSNPN and SVGIG (reference sequence).